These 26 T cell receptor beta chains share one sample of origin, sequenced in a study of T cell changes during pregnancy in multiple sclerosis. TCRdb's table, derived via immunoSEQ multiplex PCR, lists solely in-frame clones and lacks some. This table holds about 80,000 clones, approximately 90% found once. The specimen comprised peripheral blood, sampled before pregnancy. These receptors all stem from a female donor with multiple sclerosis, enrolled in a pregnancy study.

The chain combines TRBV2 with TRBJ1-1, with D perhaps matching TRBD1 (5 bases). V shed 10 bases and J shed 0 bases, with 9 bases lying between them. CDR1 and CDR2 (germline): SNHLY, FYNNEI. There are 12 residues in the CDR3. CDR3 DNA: TGTGCCAACATACAGGTGAACACTGAAGCTTTCTTT. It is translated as CANIQVNTEAFF.

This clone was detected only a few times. The CDR3 nucleotides are TGTGCCAGCAGCCGGGACAGAAAGAGTTGGGCTTTCTTT. This encodes CASSRDRKSWAFF. This chain uses TRBV5-4 with TRBJ1-1; 7 bases map to TRBD1. The CDR3 is 13 amino acids. Germline V gene sequence: CDR1 SGHNT, CDR2 YYREEE (reference sequence). Unmatched junction bases numbered 11, after V lost 4 bases and J lost 11 bases.

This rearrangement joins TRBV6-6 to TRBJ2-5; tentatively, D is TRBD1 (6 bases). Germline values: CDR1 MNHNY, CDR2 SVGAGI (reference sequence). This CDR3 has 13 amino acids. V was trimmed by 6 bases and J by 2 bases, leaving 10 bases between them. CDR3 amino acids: CASSAGTQETQYF. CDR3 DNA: TGTGCCAGCAGCGCCGGGACACAAGAGACCCAGTACTTC.

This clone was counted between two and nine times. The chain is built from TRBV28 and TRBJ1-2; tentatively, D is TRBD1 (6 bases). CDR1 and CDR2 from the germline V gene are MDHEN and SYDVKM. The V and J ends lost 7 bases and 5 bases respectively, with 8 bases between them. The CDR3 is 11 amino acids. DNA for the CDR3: TGTGCCAGCATAGGACAGTATGGCTACACCTTC. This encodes CASIGQYGYTF.

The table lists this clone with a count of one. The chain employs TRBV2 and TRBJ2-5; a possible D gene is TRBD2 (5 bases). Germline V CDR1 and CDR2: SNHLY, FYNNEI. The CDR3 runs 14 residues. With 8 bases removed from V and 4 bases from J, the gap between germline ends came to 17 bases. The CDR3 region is CASLGDAVPETQYF. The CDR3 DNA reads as TGTGCCAGCCTCGGGGATGCCGTTCCAGAGACCCAGTACTTC.

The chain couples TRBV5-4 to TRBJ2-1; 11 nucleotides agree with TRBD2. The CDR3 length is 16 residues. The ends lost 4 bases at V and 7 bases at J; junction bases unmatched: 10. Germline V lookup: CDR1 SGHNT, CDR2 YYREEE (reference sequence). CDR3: CASSRGSPSGGNEQFF. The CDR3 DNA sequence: TGTGCCAGCAGCCGGGGGAGCCCTAGCGGGGGGAATGAGCAGTTCTTC.

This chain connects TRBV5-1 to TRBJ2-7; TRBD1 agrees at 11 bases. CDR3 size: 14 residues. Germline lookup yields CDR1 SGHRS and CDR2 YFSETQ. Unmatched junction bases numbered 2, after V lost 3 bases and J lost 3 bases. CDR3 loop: CASSWGTGGYEQYF. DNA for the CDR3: TGCGCCAGCAGCTGGGGGACAGGGGGCTACGAGCAGTACTTC.

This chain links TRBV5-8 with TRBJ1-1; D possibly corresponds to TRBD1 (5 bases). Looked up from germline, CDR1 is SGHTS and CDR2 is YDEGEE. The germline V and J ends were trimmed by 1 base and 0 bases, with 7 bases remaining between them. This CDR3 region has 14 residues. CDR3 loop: CASSLQGMNTEAFF. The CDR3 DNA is TGTGCCAGCAGCTTGCAGGGAATGAACACTGAAGCTTTCTTT.

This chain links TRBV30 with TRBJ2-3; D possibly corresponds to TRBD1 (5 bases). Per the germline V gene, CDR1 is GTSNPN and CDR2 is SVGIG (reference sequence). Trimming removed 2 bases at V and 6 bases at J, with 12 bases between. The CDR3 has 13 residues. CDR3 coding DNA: TGTGCCTGGAGTCAGGGTGGAGTTGATACGCAGTATTTT. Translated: CAWSQGGVDTQYF. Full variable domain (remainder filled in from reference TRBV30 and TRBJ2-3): SQTIHQWPATLVQPVGSPLSLECTVEGTSNPNLYWYRQAAGRGLQLLFYSVGIGQISSEVPQNLSASRPQDRQFILSSKKLLLSDSGFYLCAWSQGGVDTQYFGPGTRLTVL.

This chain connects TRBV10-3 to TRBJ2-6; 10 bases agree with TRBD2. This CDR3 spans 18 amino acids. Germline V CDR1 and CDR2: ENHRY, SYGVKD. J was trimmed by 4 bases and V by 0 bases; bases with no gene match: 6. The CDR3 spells CAISESSAGGRGANVLTF. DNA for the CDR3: TGTGCCATCAGTGAGTCGTCAGCGGGGGGGCGAGGGGCCAACGTCCTGACTTTC.

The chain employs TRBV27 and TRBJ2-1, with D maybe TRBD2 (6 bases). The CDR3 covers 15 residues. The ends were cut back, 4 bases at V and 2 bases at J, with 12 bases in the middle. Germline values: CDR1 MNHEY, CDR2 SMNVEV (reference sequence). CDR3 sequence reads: CASSYRGGAYNEQFF. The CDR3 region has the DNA TGTGCCAGCAGTTATCGTGGAGGGGCCTACAATGAGCAGTTCTTC.

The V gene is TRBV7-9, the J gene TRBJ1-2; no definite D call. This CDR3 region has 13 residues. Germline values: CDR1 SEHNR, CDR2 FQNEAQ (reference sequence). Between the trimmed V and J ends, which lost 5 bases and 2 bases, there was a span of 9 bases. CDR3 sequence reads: CASSTDQNYGYTF. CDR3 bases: TGTGCCAGCAGCACAGACCAGAACTATGGCTACACCTTC. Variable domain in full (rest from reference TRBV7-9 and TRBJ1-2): DTGVSQNPRHKITKRGQNVTFRCDPISEHNRLYWYRQTLGQGPEFLTYFQNEAQLEKSRLLSDRFSAERPKGSFSTLEIQRTEQGDSAMYLCASSTDQNYGYTFGSGTRLTVV.

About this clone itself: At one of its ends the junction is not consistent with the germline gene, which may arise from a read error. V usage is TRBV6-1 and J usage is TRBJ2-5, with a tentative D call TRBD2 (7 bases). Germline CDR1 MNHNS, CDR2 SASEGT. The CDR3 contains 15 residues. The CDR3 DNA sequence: TGTGCCAGCAGTGAAGAGTCGGGGGGACAAGCGACCCAGTACTTC. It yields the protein CASSEESGGQATQYF.

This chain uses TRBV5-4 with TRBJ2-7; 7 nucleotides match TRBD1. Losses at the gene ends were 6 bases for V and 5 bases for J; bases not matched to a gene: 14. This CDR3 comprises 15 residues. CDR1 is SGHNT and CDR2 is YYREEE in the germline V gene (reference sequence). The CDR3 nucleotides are TGTGCCAGCACCATGAGAGGACAGGTGCTAGACGAGCAGTACTTC. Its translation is CASTMRGQVLDEQYF.

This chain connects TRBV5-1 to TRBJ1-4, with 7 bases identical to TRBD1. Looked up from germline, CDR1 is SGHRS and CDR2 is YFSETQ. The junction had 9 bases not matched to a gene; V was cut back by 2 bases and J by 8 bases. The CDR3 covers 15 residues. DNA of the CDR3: TGCGCCAGCAGCTTACCTGACAGGGCGGACGAAAAACTGTTTTTT. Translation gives CASSLPDRADEKLFF.

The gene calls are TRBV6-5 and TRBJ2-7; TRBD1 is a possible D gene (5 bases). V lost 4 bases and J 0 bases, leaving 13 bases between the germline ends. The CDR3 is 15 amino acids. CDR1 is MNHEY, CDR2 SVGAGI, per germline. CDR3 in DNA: TGTGCCAGCAGTTGGGGCAGAACGCCCTCCTACGAGCAGTACTTC. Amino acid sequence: CASSWGRTPSYEQYF.

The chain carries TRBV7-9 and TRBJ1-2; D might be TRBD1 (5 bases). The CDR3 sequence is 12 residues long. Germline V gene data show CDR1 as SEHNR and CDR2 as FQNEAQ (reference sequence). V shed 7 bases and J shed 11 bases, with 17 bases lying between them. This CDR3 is CASTLGGSLYTF. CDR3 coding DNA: TGTGCCAGCACCCTGGGGGGGTCCCTTTACACCTTC. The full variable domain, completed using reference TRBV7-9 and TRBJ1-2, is DTGVSQNPRHKITKRGQNVTFRCDPISEHNRLYWYRQTLGQGPEFLTYFQNEAQLEKSRLLSDRFSAERPKGSFSTLEIQRTEQGDSAMYLCASTLGGSLYTFGSGTRLTVV.

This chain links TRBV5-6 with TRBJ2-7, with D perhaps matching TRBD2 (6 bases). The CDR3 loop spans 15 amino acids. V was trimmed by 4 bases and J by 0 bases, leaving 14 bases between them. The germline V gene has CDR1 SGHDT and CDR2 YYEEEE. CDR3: CASSAGTLSSYEQYF. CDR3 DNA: TGTGCCAGCAGCGCGGGGACTCTGAGCTCCTACGAGCAGTACTTC.

CDR3 loop: CASSLGTGTGYGYTF. CDR3 nucleotide sequence: TGTGCCAGCAGCTTAGGGACCGGGACAGGGTATGGCTACACCTTC. The genes are TRBV7-8 and TRBJ1-2, with 9 bases aligning to TRBD1. V trimming: 1 base; J trimming: 5 bases; junction bases outside the gene matches: 5. This CDR3 comprises 15 residues. Germline CDR1 is SGHVS and CDR2 is FQNEAQ.

The chain's CDR3 is CASRKRPRDRGRGTEAFF. CDR3 sequence (DNA): TGTGCCAGCAGAAAAAGACCCCGGGACAGGGGGCGCGGAACTGAAGCTTTCTTT. The chain recombines TRBV19 with TRBJ1-1; 12 nucleotides line up with TRBD1. Germline loops: CDR1 LNHDA, CDR2 SQIVND (reference sequence). V gave up 9 bases and J gave up 5 bases; unmatched junction bases: 19. The CDR3 runs 18 residues.

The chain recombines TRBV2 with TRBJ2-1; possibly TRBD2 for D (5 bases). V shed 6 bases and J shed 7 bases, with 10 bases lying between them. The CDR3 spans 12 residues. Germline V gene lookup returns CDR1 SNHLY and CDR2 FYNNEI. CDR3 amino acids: CASRLLGNEQFF. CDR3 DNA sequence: TGTGCCAGCAGATTACTAGGAAATGAGCAGTTCTTC.

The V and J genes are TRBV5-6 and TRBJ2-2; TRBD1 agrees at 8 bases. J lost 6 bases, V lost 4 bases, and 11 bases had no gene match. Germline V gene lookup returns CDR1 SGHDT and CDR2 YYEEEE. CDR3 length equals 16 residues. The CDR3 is CASSPDRGFIAGELFF. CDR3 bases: TGTGCCAGCAGCCCCGACAGGGGCTTTATCGCCGGGGAGCTGTTTTTT.

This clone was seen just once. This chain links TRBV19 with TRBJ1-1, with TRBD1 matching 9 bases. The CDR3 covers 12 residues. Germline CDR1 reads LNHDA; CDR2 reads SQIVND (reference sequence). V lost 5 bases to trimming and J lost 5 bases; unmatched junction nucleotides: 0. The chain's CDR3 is CASSDRGTEAFF. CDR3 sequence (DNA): TGTGCCAGTAGTGACAGGGGGACTGAAGCTTTCTTT.

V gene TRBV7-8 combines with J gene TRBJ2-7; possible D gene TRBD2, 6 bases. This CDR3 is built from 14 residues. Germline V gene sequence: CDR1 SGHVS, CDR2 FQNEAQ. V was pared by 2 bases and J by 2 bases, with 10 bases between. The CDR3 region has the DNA TGTGCCAGCAGCTTACAGGGAGGAACCTACGAGCAGTACTTC. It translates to CASSLQGGTYEQYF.

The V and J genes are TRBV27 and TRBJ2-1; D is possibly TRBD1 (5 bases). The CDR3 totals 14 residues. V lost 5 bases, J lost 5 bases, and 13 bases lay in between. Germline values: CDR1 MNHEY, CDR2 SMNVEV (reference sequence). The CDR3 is CASSEDNGHNEQFF. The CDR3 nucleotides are TGTGCCAGCAGTGAGGACAACGGGCACAATGAGCAGTTCTTC.

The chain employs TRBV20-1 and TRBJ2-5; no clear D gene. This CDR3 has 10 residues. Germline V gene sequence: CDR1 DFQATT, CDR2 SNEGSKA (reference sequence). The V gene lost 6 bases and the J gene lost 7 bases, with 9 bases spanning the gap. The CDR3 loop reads CSAFGGTQYF. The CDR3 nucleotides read TGCAGTGCCTTCGGCGGGACCCAGTACTTC.